This TCR beta chain was identified during a study of CD8+ T cells in alopecia areata. Study results and limitations: TCR sharing was clearer in mice than between patients, perhaps partly owing to patient HLA diversity.

Sequencing templates came from extracted RNA that was reverse transcribed into cDNA. TCRdb keeps only in-frame clones here, not all; method: immunoSEQ multiplex PCR. The sample shows approximately 300,000 clones, roughly 64% of them seen only once. The germline CDR1 and CDR2 sequences are PRHDT and FYEKMQ (reference sequence). Trimming at V came to 5 bases and at J to 3 bases, leaving 12 bases not matched to a gene. The CDR3 consists of 16 residues. Remarks on this clone: The target antigen is unknown.

Treatment specified: oral pan-JAK inhibitor, 5-10 mg twice daily. This chain connects TRBV13 to TRBJ1-2, with 7 positions matching TRBD1. This specimen consisted of CD4+ T cells sorted from blood, obtained at week 24, from a patient treated with tofacitinib. The sequence derives from a human donor with alopecia areata. CDR3 sequence reads: CASSERQGRMDYGYTF. CDR3 DNA sequence: TGTGCCAGCAGCGAACGACAGGGCAGGATGGACTATGGCTACACCTTC. Variable domain in full (rest from reference TRBV13 and TRBJ1-2): AAGVIQSPRHLIKEKRETATLKCYPIPRHDTVYWYQQGPGQDPQFLISFYEKMQSDKGSIPDRFSAQQFSDYHSELNMSSLELGDSALYFCASSERQGRMDYGYTFGSGTRLTVV.